Each of the 14 T cell receptor beta chains below was sequenced from the same sample in a study of blood T cell repertoires in COVID-19. Profiling relied on immunoSEQ multiplex PCR, and the TCRdb table lists in-frame clones only, not all of them. The profile shows hundreds of thousands of clones, approximately 90% of them singletons. Sequencing was carried out using peripheral blood. These receptors were taken from a woman under 30 who had recovered from COVID-19.

The V gene is TRBV11-2, the J gene TRBJ2-1, with 10 nucleotides matching TRBD2. The V gene end was trimmed by 3 bases and the J gene end by 6 bases; junction bases not matched to a gene: 8. The CDR3 covers 16 residues. Germline CDR1 SGHAT, CDR2 FQNNGV. The CDR3 reads CASSFLRLAGVNEQFF. In DNA, the CDR3 is TGTGCCAGCAGCTTTCTTCGGCTAGCGGGAGTCAATGAGCAGTTCTTC. Combining the CDR3 with reference TRBV11-2 and TRBJ2-1 gives the whole variable domain EAGVAQSPRYKIIEKRQSVAFWCNPISGHATLYWYQQILGQGPKLLIQFQNNGVVDDSQLPKDRFSAERLKGVDSTLKIQPAKLEDSAVYLCASSFLRLAGVNEQFFGPGTRLTVL.

J is TRBJ2-3 and V is TRBV3-1 (or the pseudogene TRBV3-2), with 9 bases identical to TRBD1. The CDR3 extends over 14 amino acids. Trimming cost V 4 bases and J 1 base; bases outside gene matches: 0. Germline CDR1 reads LGHDT; CDR2 reads YNNKEL (reference sequence). The CDR3 protein is CASSRDRGTDTQYF. The CDR3 DNA sequence: TGTGCCAGCAGCCGGGACAGGGGCACAGATACGCAGTATTTT.

The gene calls are TRBV9 and TRBJ2-1; D possibly corresponds to TRBD2 (6 bases). Germline V gives CDR1 SGDLS, CDR2 YYNGEE. V was cut by 2 bases and J by 1 base, with 10 bases left in between. CDR3 length equals 15 residues. The CDR3 DNA follows: TGTGCCAGCAGCGTCCTTAGCGGATCCTACAATGAGCAGTTCTTC. As protein: CASSVLSGSYNEQFF.

The chain employs TRBV3-1 (or the pseudogene TRBV3-2) and TRBJ1-2; 7 positions agree with TRBD1. Germline CDR1 and CDR2: LGHDT and YNNKEL (reference sequence). V gave up 1 base and J gave up 8 bases; unmatched junction bases: 7. CDR3 length: 14 residues. The CDR3 bases are TGTGCCAGCAGCCAAGCATCCTTACAGGGGGGCTACACCTTC. Translated: CASSQASLQGGYTF.

The chain uses TRBV11-3 and TRBJ1-2, with D possibly matching TRBD1 (5 bases). V lost 5 bases to trimming and J lost 3 bases, with 13 bases between them. The CDR3 loop spans 14 amino acids. Germline values: CDR1 SGHNT, CDR2 YENEEA. The DNA of the CDR3 is TGTGCCAGCAGCCCCGAGAGGGACTACTATGGCTACACCTTC. Its translation: CASSPERDYYGYTF.

The chain has TRBV5-1 and TRBJ2-1, with 12 positions matching TRBD2. With V trimmed by 3 bases and J by 4 bases, 2 bases remained unmatched. The germline CDR1 and CDR2 sequences are SGHRS and YFSETQ. The CDR3 spans 15 residues. CDR3 amino acids: CASSYGLAGYNEQFF. In DNA form, the CDR3 reads TGCGCCAGCAGCTATGGACTAGCGGGGTACAATGAGCAGTTCTTC.

The V gene is TRBV3-1 (or the pseudogene TRBV3-2), the J gene TRBJ2-7; weak D call: TRBD2 (6 bases). The V and J ends lost 3 bases and 3 bases respectively, with 9 bases between them. Germline assignment: CDR1 LGHDT and CDR2 YNNKEL (reference sequence). This CDR3 contains 13 residues. The CDR3: CASSQGGNYEQYV. As DNA, the CDR3 is TGTGCCAGCAGCCAGGGCGGGAACTACGAGCAGTACGTC.

V gene TRBV28 combines with J gene TRBJ2-3; tentative D call: TRBD1 (6 bases). Germline CDR1 reads MDHEN; CDR2 reads SYDVKM. Trimming shortened V by 5 bases and J by 2 bases, and 14 bases separated the two germline ends. This CDR3 region has 15 residues. The CDR3 coding sequence is TGTGCCAGCAGTCTGCCAGGGGTTAACACAGATACGCAGTATTTT. Translation: CASSLPGVNTDTQYF.

The V and J genes are TRBV6-2 or TRBV6-3 and TRBJ2-7, with D possibly TRBD1 on 5 matching bases. V gave up 0 bases and J gave up 9 bases, with 12 bases separating them. This CDR3 comprises 13 residues. CDR1 and CDR2 (germline): MNHEY, SVGEGT. Here the CDR3 DNA reads TGTGCCAGCAGTTACTCGGGGCTAGACGGGCAGTACGTC. Its protein is CASSYSGLDGQYV.

This clone was observed a single time. DNA for the CDR3: TGTGCCAGCAGCGACAGGGGGCTTAGGGAGACCCAGTACTTC. The encoded protein is CASSDRGLRETQYF. J is TRBJ2-5 and V is TRBV6-5; 10 nucleotides match TRBD1. CDR1 and CDR2 from the germline V gene are MNHEY and SVGAGI. J lost 5 bases, V lost 6 bases, and 6 bases had no gene match. The CDR3 covers 14 residues.

The chain links TRBV6-5 to TRBJ2-3, with no clear D. The germline CDR1 and CDR2 sequences are MNHEY and SVGAGI. CDR3 length: 15 residues. The V and J ends lost 10 bases and 0 bases respectively, with 17 bases between them. The CDR3 sequence is CATSENFLSTDTQYF. The CDR3 nucleotides are TGTGCCACCAGCGAGAACTTCCTAAGCACAGATACGCAGTATTTT.

The chain recombines TRBV7-2 with TRBJ2-5; D not certain. CDR3 length equals 13 residues. V was cut by 5 bases and J by 3 bases, with 10 bases left in between. Germline CDR1 and CDR2: SGHTA and FQGNSA. The CDR3 region has the DNA TGTGCCAGCAGCCTCGGGTCAAAAGAGACCCAGTACTTC. It yields the protein CASSLGSKETQYF.

The V call is TRBV14, the J call TRBJ2-1, with 9 positions matching TRBD2. This CDR3 spans 14 amino acids. CDR1 SGHDN and CDR2 FVKESK come from the germline V gene. The V segment lost 3 bases and the J segment 3 bases; nucleotides outside the gene matches: 0. In nucleotides, the CDR3 is TGTGCCAGCAGCCAGCGGGAGGGCTACAATGAGCAGTTCTTC. This encodes CASSQREGYNEQFF. Complete variable domain (other parts from reference TRBV14 and TRBJ2-1): EAGVTQFPSHSVIEKGQTVTLRCDPISGHDNLYWYRRVMGKEIKFLLHFVKESKQDESGMPNNRFLAERTGGTYSTLKVQPAELEDSGVYFCASSQREGYNEQFFGPGTRLTVL.

This chain uses TRBV18 with TRBJ2-1; 11 bases agree with TRBD2. The J segment lost 6 bases and the V segment lost 3 bases, leaving 7 bases of the junction unmatched. Germline CDR1 KGHSH, CDR2 LQKENI. The CDR3 sequence is 16 residues long. The CDR3 region is CASSPKGLAGTNEQFF. The CDR3 DNA reads TGTGCCAGCTCACCGAAAGGACTAGCGGGCACCAATGAGCAGTTCTTC.